This is a list of T cell receptor beta chains from one sample in a study of blood T cell repertoires in COVID-19. Produced via immunoSEQ multiplex PCR; TCRdb's table is partial and in-frame only. The sample holds about 170,000 clones; more than 70% are singletons and the top ten take about 3.6%. Source material: PBMCs or T cells enriched from blood (not recorded which). The source is a woman between 45 and 60 years old in a cohort exposed to, infected with or recovered from COVID-19 (not recorded which). Both conserved end residues are part of each CDR3. Fields, in order: D gene, V gene, J gene, clone size, CDR3 protein, CDR3 DNA. The D gene is left open where the match is weak. Clone size is shown for a subset of rows, as once, few, many or a class of expanded clone.

D: -; V: TRBV28; J: TRBJ2-7; size: -; CDR3: CASSLLVPYEQYF; DNA: TGTGCCAGCAGTTTATTAGTTCCCTACGAGCAGTACTTC
D: -; V: TRBV28; J: TRBJ2-3; size: -; CDR3: CASSLLGRGRGTDTQYF; DNA: TGTGCCAGCAGTTTACTGGGGCGGGGCAGGGGCACAGATACGCAGTATTTT
D: TRBD1; V: TRBV19; J: TRBJ2-7; size: once; CDR3: CASSRQGTYEQYF; DNA: TGTGCCAGTAGTAGACAGGGGACCTACGAGCAGTACTTC
D: -; V: TRBV28; J: TRBJ2-3; size: -; CDR3: CASSKQDSSTDTQYF; DNA: TGTGCCAGTAGCAAGCAGGACAGTAGCACAGATACGCAGTATTTT
D: -; V: TRBV6-2/TRBV6-3; J: TRBJ2-7; size: -; CDR3: CASSLPGTNSYEQYF; DNA: TGTGCCAGCAGTTTACCCGGGACAAACTCCTACGAGCAGTACTTC
D: TRBD2; V: TRBV3-1/TRBV3-2; J: TRBJ2-5; size: -; CDR3: CASSHGTTSQETQYF; DNA: TGTGCCAGCAGCCACGGGACTACTTCACAAGAGACCCAGTACTTC
D: TRBD2; V: TRBV7-3; J: TRBJ2-1; size: -; CDR3: CASSPSGTTKSEQFF; DNA: TGTGCCAGCAGCCCCTCGGGGACTACAAAAAGTGAGCAGTTCTTC
D: -; V: TRBV14; J: TRBJ1-5; size: -; CDR3: CASSPLGGNQPQHF; DNA: TGTGCCAGCAGCCCCTTAGGCGGTAATCAGCCCCAGCATTTT
D: -; V: TRBV25-1; J: TRBJ2-4; size: -; CDR3: CASSEAGAKNIQYF; DNA: TGTGCCAGCAGTGAAGCGGGAGCCAAAAACATTCAGTACTTC
D: -; V: TRBV19; J: TRBJ2-7; size: many; CDR3: CASSIGTGWDEQYF; DNA: TGTGCCAGTAGTATCGGGACTGGCTGGGACGAGCAGTACTTC
D: TRBD1; V: TRBV6-5; J: TRBJ2-3; size: few; CDR3: CASSRTGEMDTQYF; DNA: TGTGCCAGCAGCCGGACAGGGGAAATGGATACGCAGTATTTT
D: TRBD1; V: TRBV9; J: TRBJ1-2; size: -; CDR3: CASSLHPGQEYGYTF; DNA: TGTGCCAGCAGCCTCCATCCGGGACAGGAATATGGCTACACCTTC
D: -; V: TRBV19; J: TRBJ1-1; size: -; CDR3: CASSLQGLGTEAFF; DNA: TGTGCCAGTAGTCTTCAGGGTTTAGGCACTGAAGCTTTCTTT
D: TRBD1; V: TRBV28; J: TRBJ2-5; size: -; CDR3: CASSSGTVRRETQYF; DNA: TGTGCCAGCAGTTCCGGGACAGTAAGGAGAGAGACCCAGTACTTC
D: TRBD1; V: TRBV5-4; J: TRBJ2-7; size: -; CDR3: CASSLTRTGDEQYF; DNA: TGTGCCAGCAGCCTAACACGGACAGGGGACGAGCAGTACTTC
D: TRBD1; V: TRBV28; J: TRBJ1-2; size: -; CDR3: CASSLPGTVYGYTF; DNA: TGTGCCAGCAGTTTGCCCGGGACAGTCTATGGCTACACCTTC
D: TRBD2; V: TRBV7-8; J: TRBJ2-1; size: few; CDR3: CASSFLAGGDGEQFF; DNA: TGTGCCAGCAGCTTCCTAGCGGGAGGAGACGGTGAGCAGTTCTTC
D: TRBD2; V: TRBV5-4; J: TRBJ2-7; size: -; CDR3: CASSPGLAGVAEQYF; DNA: TGTGCCAGCAGCCCCGGACTAGCGGGAGTCGCCGAGCAGTACTTC